This is a list of T cell receptor beta chains from one sample in a study of sequential checkpoint blockade in melanoma. Repertoires were generated with immunoSEQ multiplex PCR, while TCRdb's copy carries only in-frame clones and drops some. The table lists roughly 14,000 clones, more than 65% of them singletons. The sequenced sample was CD8+ T cells sorted from blood (inferred from file names), obtained from a patient given nivolumab and ipilimumab in sequence. The receptors were gathered from a human donor with melanoma. Both conserved end residues are part of each CDR3. The D gene is left open where the match is weak. Clone size, where shown, is once, few, many, or a class for clones that have expanded.

clone_size: -
j_call: TRBJ1-1
v_call: TRBV5-1
d_call: -
cdr3_aa: CASSLSPGNTEAFF
cdr3_nt: TGCGCCAGCAGCTTGTCGCCAGGGAACACTGAAGCTTTCTTT

clone_size: -
j_call: TRBJ1-5
v_call: TRBV7-2
d_call: -
cdr3_aa: CASSLGGDWRNQPQHF
cdr3_nt: TGTGCCAGCAGCTTAGGGGGGGATTGGCGCAATCAGCCCCAGCATTTT

clone_size: -
j_call: TRBJ2-6
v_call: TRBV6-5
d_call: -
cdr3_aa: CASTEESSGANVLTF
cdr3_nt: TGTGCCAGCACCGAGGAGAGCTCTGGGGCCAACGTCCTGACTTTC

clone_size: once
j_call: TRBJ2-7
v_call: TRBV4-1
d_call: TRBD1
cdr3_aa: CASSPDRGYEQYF
cdr3_nt: TGCGCCAGCAGCCCGGACAGGGGTTACGAGCAGTACTTC

clone_size: -
j_call: TRBJ1-1
v_call: TRBV4-1
d_call: -
cdr3_aa: CASSQGGAAFF
cdr3_nt: TGCGCCAGCAGCCAGGGCGGGGCAGCTTTCTTT

clone_size: -
j_call: TRBJ1-2
v_call: TRBV27
d_call: -
cdr3_aa: CASSYQVPNAIRYTF
cdr3_nt: TGTGCCAGCAGTTATCAGGTCCCGAACGCTATCCGCTACACCTTC

clone_size: medium-sized
j_call: TRBJ2-1
v_call: TRBV27
d_call: -
cdr3_aa: CASSIDRYNEQFF
cdr3_nt: TGTGCCAGCAGTATAGACAGGTACAATGAGCAGTTCTTC

clone_size: once
j_call: TRBJ1-2
v_call: TRBV10-2
d_call: -
cdr3_aa: CASSESSSNYGYTF
cdr3_nt: TGCGCCAGCAGTGAGTCAAGCTCTAACTATGGCTACACCTTC

clone_size: -
j_call: TRBJ2-1
v_call: TRBV7-9
d_call: TRBD1
cdr3_aa: CASIEQGSSYNEQFF
cdr3_nt: TGTGCCAGTATAGAACAGGGGAGCTCCTACAATGAGCAGTTCTTC

clone_size: -
j_call: TRBJ2-7
v_call: TRBV28
d_call: -
cdr3_aa: CASSLGGSEQYF
cdr3_nt: TGTGCCAGCAGTTTGGGGGGTAGCGAGCAGTACTTC

clone_size: -
j_call: TRBJ2-1
v_call: TRBV23-1
d_call: -
cdr3_aa: CASSQGKRSEQFF
cdr3_nt: TGCGCCAGCAGTCAGGGTAAGCGGTCCGAGCAGTTCTTC

clone_size: -
j_call: TRBJ2-1
v_call: TRBV14
d_call: TRBD2
cdr3_aa: CASSHTAGRYNEQFF
cdr3_nt: TGTGCCAGCAGTCATACAGCGGGACGGTACAATGAGCAGTTCTTC

clone_size: few
j_call: TRBJ2-7
v_call: TRBV11-2
d_call: -
cdr3_aa: CASSPLDSYEQYF
cdr3_nt: TGTGCCAGCAGCCCCCTGGACAGTTACGAGCAGTACTTC

clone_size: -
j_call: TRBJ2-3
v_call: TRBV27
d_call: -
cdr3_aa: CASSLWGGSDTQYF
cdr3_nt: TGTGCCAGCAGTTTATGGGGGGGCTCAGATACGCAGTATTTT

clone_size: -
j_call: TRBJ2-3
v_call: TRBV10-3
d_call: TRBD1
cdr3_aa: CAISDPTGGLDTQYF
cdr3_nt: TGTGCCATCAGTGACCCGACAGGGGGCTTAGATACGCAGTATTTT

clone_size: -
j_call: TRBJ2-5
v_call: TRBV6-4
d_call: TRBD2
cdr3_aa: CASSGTSGGKETQYF
cdr3_nt: TGTGCCAGCAGTGGGACTAGCGGGGGAAAAGAGACCCAGTACTTC

clone_size: -
j_call: TRBJ2-7
v_call: TRBV12-2
d_call: -
cdr3_aa: CASRHREGRGTDNSSSSYEQYF
cdr3_nt: TGTGCAAGTCGCCACCGGGAGGGAAGGGGAACAGACAACTCATCGAGCTCCTACGAGCAGTACTTC

clone_size: -
j_call: TRBJ2-3
v_call: TRBV9
d_call: -
cdr3_aa: CASSVAGGFTDTQYF
cdr3_nt: TGTGCCAGCAGCGTAGCAGGGGGGTTTACAGATACGCAGTATTTT

clone_size: few
j_call: TRBJ2-7
v_call: TRBV11-1
d_call: -
cdr3_aa: CASSHATDTAYEQYF
cdr3_nt: TGTGCCAGCAGCCATGCGACCGATACAGCCTACGAGCAGTACTTC

clone_size: -
j_call: TRBJ2-1
v_call: TRBV6-4
d_call: -
cdr3_aa: CASSERTYNEQFF
cdr3_nt: TGTGCCAGCAGTGAGCGGACCTACAATGAGCAGTTCTTC

clone_size: -
j_call: TRBJ2-3
v_call: TRBV7-8
d_call: -
cdr3_aa: CASSFLSTDTQYF
cdr3_nt: TGTGCCAGCAGCTTCTTGTCCACAGATACGCAGTATTTT

clone_size: -
j_call: TRBJ2-1
v_call: TRBV15
d_call: -
cdr3_aa: CATSYIGGGYNEQFF
cdr3_nt: TGTGCCACCAGCTATATAGGGGGGGGCTACAATGAGCAGTTCTTC

clone_size: -
j_call: TRBJ2-3
v_call: TRBV9
d_call: TRBD2
cdr3_aa: CASSETSGSADTQYF
cdr3_nt: TGTGCCAGCAGCGAGACTAGCGGGTCTGCAGATACGCAGTATTTT

clone_size: -
j_call: TRBJ2-7
v_call: TRBV11-2
d_call: -
cdr3_aa: CASSLTVSYEQYF
cdr3_nt: TGTGCCAGCAGCTTAACAGTCTCCTACGAGCAGTACTTC

clone_size: few
j_call: TRBJ1-2
v_call: TRBV11-2
d_call: TRBD1
cdr3_aa: CASSLDLPGGDGYTF
cdr3_nt: TGTGCCAGCAGCTTAGATCTTCCAGGGGGCGATGGCTACACCTTC

clone_size: once
j_call: TRBJ1-4
v_call: TRBV9
d_call: -
cdr3_aa: CASSASGGFNEKLFF
cdr3_nt: TGTGCCAGCAGCGCCTCGGGAGGGTTTAATGAAAAACTGTTTTTT

clone_size: -
j_call: TRBJ2-1
v_call: TRBV7-9
d_call: TRBD2
cdr3_aa: CASSFSSGSYNEQFF
cdr3_nt: TGTGCCAGCAGCTTTTCTAGCGGCTCCTACAATGAGCAGTTCTTC

clone_size: few
j_call: TRBJ1-6
v_call: TRBV4-3
d_call: -
cdr3_aa: CASSQDFSSSYNSPLHF
cdr3_nt: TGCGCCAGCAGCCAAGATTTTAGTAGCTCCTATAATTCACCCCTCCACTTT

clone_size: -
j_call: TRBJ2-3
v_call: TRBV9
d_call: TRBD2
cdr3_aa: CASSVTLAGGPQIDTQYF
cdr3_nt: TGTGCCAGCAGCGTAACACTAGCGGGAGGGCCTCAAATAGATACGCAGTATTTT

clone_size: -
j_call: TRBJ2-5
v_call: TRBV28
d_call: -
cdr3_aa: CASSLSVAEPSETQYF
cdr3_nt: TGTGCCAGCAGTTTAAGTGTCGCGGAGCCTTCAGAGACCCAGTACTTC

clone_size: few
j_call: TRBJ1-4
v_call: TRBV7-9
d_call: -
cdr3_aa: CASSLPLGPNEKLFF
cdr3_nt: TGTGCCAGCAGCTTACCCTTGGGCCCTAATGAAAAACTGTTTTTT

clone_size: -
j_call: TRBJ2-7
v_call: TRBV7-9
d_call: TRBD1
cdr3_aa: CASSLSLGQGAAEQYF
cdr3_nt: TGTGCCAGCAGCTTAAGTTTGGGACAGGGGGCGGCCGAGCAGTACTTC

clone_size: -
j_call: TRBJ2-1
v_call: TRBV11-2
d_call: TRBD2
cdr3_aa: CASSGTSGSIRNNEQFF
cdr3_nt: TGTGCCAGCAGCGGGACTAGCGGGAGTATACGCAACAATGAGCAGTTCTTC

clone_size: -
j_call: TRBJ2-1
v_call: TRBV4-3
d_call: TRBD2
cdr3_aa: CASSQSLGGSYNEQFF
cdr3_nt: TGCGCCAGCAGCCAAAGTTTGGGAGGGAGCTACAATGAGCAGTTCTTC

clone_size: -
j_call: TRBJ2-7
v_call: TRBV27
d_call: -
cdr3_aa: CASSFSGARYEQYF
cdr3_nt: TGTGCCAGCAGTTTTTCAGGGGCCAGGTACGAGCAGTACTTC

clone_size: -
j_call: TRBJ2-7
v_call: TRBV5-1
d_call: -
cdr3_aa: CASSFNEWGNRYEQYF
cdr3_nt: TGCGCCAGCAGCTTCAACGAGTGGGGCAACCGCTACGAGCAGTACTTC

clone_size: -
j_call: TRBJ1-1
v_call: TRBV6-4
d_call: TRBD1
cdr3_aa: CASSPQGAGYTEAFF
cdr3_nt: TGTGCCAGCAGTCCACAGGGGGCTGGTTACACTGAAGCTTTCTTT

clone_size: few
j_call: TRBJ2-1
v_call: TRBV29-1
d_call: -
cdr3_aa: CSVEEPRVVGNEQFF
cdr3_nt: TGCAGCGTTGAAGAGCCGAGGGTCGTAGGGAATGAGCAGTTCTTC

clone_size: -
j_call: TRBJ2-7
v_call: TRBV10-2
d_call: -
cdr3_aa: CASSENRAYEQYF
cdr3_nt: TGCGCCAGCAGTGAGAACAGAGCCTACGAGCAGTACTTC

clone_size: -
j_call: TRBJ2-3
v_call: TRBV6-4
d_call: -
cdr3_aa: CASSDSGGGATDTQYF
cdr3_nt: TGTGCCAGCAGTGACTCGGGCGGCGGGGCGACAGATACGCAGTATTTT

clone_size: -
j_call: TRBJ2-1
v_call: TRBV27
d_call: -
cdr3_aa: CASSNSNEQFF
cdr3_nt: TGTGCCAGCAGTAACAGCAATGAGCAGTTCTTC

clone_size: -
j_call: TRBJ2-7
v_call: TRBV7-2
d_call: TRBD2
cdr3_aa: CASTYRGEGFSEQYF
cdr3_nt: TGTGCCAGCACCTACCGGGGGGAGGGCTTTTCCGAGCAGTACTTC